Each of the 19 T cell receptor beta chains below was sequenced from the same sample in a study of cytomegalovirus exposure and HLA in healthy donors. Both 60 Vbeta primers and 13 Jbeta primers went into the PCR. Method: immunoSEQ multiplex PCR; TCRdb's copy keeps in-frame clones and lacks some. The table lists 110,000 or so clones, roughly 70% of them singletons, with approximately 5.4% in the top ten. Sequenced input: PBMCs. The receptors shown here come from a woman in her seventies in good health and CMV-seropositive.

This chain's CDR3 is CASSGTGGSRYGYTF. The CDR3 bases are TGTGCCAGCAGCGGGACAGGGGGCTCTAGATATGGCTACACCTTC. The chain uses TRBV6-5 and TRBJ1-2; 12 bases align to TRBD1. J was trimmed by 5 bases and V by 6 bases; bases with no gene match: 7. CDR1 and CDR2 from the germline V gene are MNHEY and SVGAGI. The CDR3 is made up of 15 amino acids.

The chain joins TRBV9 to TRBJ2-3; D not resolved. The V gene's germline CDR1 is SGDLS and CDR2 YYNGEE. CDR3 length: 13 residues. Trimming took 4 bases from V and 4 from J, leaving 10 bases between them. CDR3 amino acids: CASSSVYSDTQYF. The CDR3 DNA reads TGTGCCAGCAGCTCGGTGTATTCAGATACGCAGTATTTT.

CDR3 sequence: CASRNPSADTQYF. CDR3 DNA sequence: TGTGCCAGCAGAAACCCTAGCGCAGATACGCAGTATTTT. J is TRBJ2-3 and V is TRBV7-8; a weak D match, TRBD2 (6 bases). The V end lost 6 bases, the J end lost 4 bases, and 11 bases lay between the germline ends. CDR3 length: 13 residues. The germline CDR1 and CDR2 sequences are SGHVS and FQNEAQ. Looking up the rest from reference TRBV7-8 and TRBJ2-3 gives the full variable domain: GAGVSQSPRYKVAKRGQDVALRCDPISGHVSLFWYQQALGQGPEFLTYFQNEAQLDKSGLPSDRFFAERPEGSVSTLKIQRTQQEDSAVYLCASRNPSADTQYFGPGTRLTVL.

This chain joins TRBV29-1 and TRBJ2-7; D possibly corresponds to TRBD2 (7 bases). In germline, CDR1 is SQVTM, CDR2 ANQGSEA. V gave up 7 bases and J gave up 3 bases, with 13 bases separating them. The CDR3 has 12 residues. CDR3 DNA: TGCAGCGCCCGGGGGGCCAACTACGAGCAGTACTTC. It yields the protein CSARGANYEQYF.

Written as DNA, the CDR3 is TGCAGCGTTGAAGCTGGGACTGGCCGGGAGGAGACCCAGTACTTC. It specifies CSVEAGTGREETQYF. The rearrangement links TRBV29-1 to TRBJ2-5; maybe TRBD2 (6 bases). V was pared by 1 base and J by 5 bases, with 17 bases between. CDR1 is SQVTM and CDR2 is ANQGSEA in the germline V gene. The CDR3 extends over 15 amino acids.

The J gene is TRBJ1-2, the V gene TRBV7-9, with a possible D match to TRBD1 (5 bases). The germline gives CDR1 SEHNR, CDR2 FQNEAQ (reference sequence). Deletions cut 3 bases from V and 0 bases from J, with 8 bases between. The length of the CDR3 is 14 residues. CDR3 bases: TGTGCCAGCAGCTTTGGCAGGGCTAACTATGGCTACACCTTC. It specifies CASSFGRANYGYTF.

This clone was counted between two and nine times. The V call is TRBV5-1, the J call TRBJ1-2, with 8 bases identical to TRBD1. The trim removed 4 bases at V and 7 bases at J, leaving 12 bases unmatched. This CDR3 region has 15 residues. CDR1 is SGHRS, CDR2 YFSETQ, per germline. The CDR3 sequence: CASSLPTGTGFGYTF. CDR3 coding DNA: TGCGCCAGCAGCCTACCTACCGGGACAGGATTTGGCTACACCTTC.

Comment on this clone: Other DNA sequences in this sample translate to the same CDR3. This sequence joins TRBV4-2 and TRBJ1-6; TRBD1 matches at 9 bases. The CDR3 has 15 amino acids. Germline-derived CDR1 and CDR2 are LGHNA and YNFKEQ. V shed 4 bases and J 5 bases; nucleotides not matched to a gene: 3. The CDR3 nucleotides are TGTGCCAGCAGCCCCGGGACAGGGAATAATTCACCCCTCCACTTT. Encoded protein: CASSPGTGNNSPLHF.

The chain uses TRBV10-1 and TRBJ2-5, with 9 bases fitting TRBD1. The junction had 6 bases not matched to a gene; V was cut back by 5 bases and J by 8 bases. CDR3 length: 13 amino acids. Germline CDR1 and CDR2: WNHNN and SYGVQD (reference sequence). The CDR3 DNA reads as TGCGCCAGCAGTCCAGGGACAGGGCAAACCCAGTACTTC. This encodes CASSPGTGQTQYF.

This clone was observed once. The CDR3 DNA follows: TGTGCGTCGGGACAGCCCCCAGATACGCAGTATTTT. As protein: CASGQPPDTQYF. The rearrangement links TRBV19 to TRBJ2-3, with TRBD1 matching 7 bases. The CDR3 has 12 residues. Germline lookup yields CDR1 LNHDA and CDR2 SQIVND (reference sequence).

V and J are TRBV2 and TRBJ1-6; 8 positions match TRBD1. The CDR3 is made up of 15 amino acids. Trimming cost V 6 bases and J 7 bases; bases outside gene matches: 8. Germline V gene sequence: CDR1 SNHLY, CDR2 FYNNEI. The CDR3 DNA follows: TGTGCCAGCAGGAGGACAGGGTTTGTCAATTCACCCCTCCACTTT. Translating it yields CASRRTGFVNSPLHF.

This chain links TRBV6-1 with TRBJ1-5, with no clear D. The CDR3 contains 13 residues. Germline loops: CDR1 MNHNS, CDR2 SASEGT. V lost 3 bases, J lost 11 bases, and 14 bases lay in between. CDR3 region: CASSEVFSGAQHF. In nucleotides, the CDR3 is TGTGCCAGCAGTGAGGTTTTTTCCGGGGCCCAGCATTTT.

This clone was seen at least ten times. The chain recombines TRBV7-9 with TRBJ1-3, with TRBD1 identical over 9 bases. The CDR3 runs 15 residues. V was pared by 3 bases and J by 7 bases, with 7 bases of the junction left unmatched. From germline, CDR1 is SEHNR and CDR2 FQNEAQ (reference sequence). This chain's CDR3 is CASSLGPGQGNTIYF. The DNA of the CDR3 is TGTGCCAGCAGCTTGGGCCCGGGACAGGGTAACACCATATATTTT.

This chain uses TRBV5-6 with TRBJ1-1; D uncertain. V gave up 4 bases and J gave up 4 bases, with 11 bases separating them. CDR1 is SGHDT and CDR2 is YYEEEE in the germline V gene. The CDR3 is 13 residues long. The CDR3 nucleotides are TGTGCCAGCAGCCATTGGGAGGGCACTGAAGCTTTCTTT. Its protein is CASSHWEGTEAFF.

The chain uses TRBV5-6 and TRBJ1-3; unclear D gene. The germline gives CDR1 SGHDT, CDR2 YYEEEE. The CDR3 is made up of 17 amino acids. V lost 5 bases and J 0 bases, leaving 18 bases between the germline ends. Here the CDR3 reads CASSRGSTDLSGNTIYF. The CDR3 DNA follows: TGTGCCAGCAGTCGCGGGTCGACGGATCTCTCTGGAAACACCATATATTTT.

The rearrangement uses TRBV4-2 and TRBJ2-5, with 8 bases matching TRBD2. Germline lookup yields CDR1 LGHNA and CDR2 YNFKEQ. Trimming removed 0 bases from V and 6 bases from J; junction bases left unmatched: 6. The CDR3 runs to 15 residues. CDR3 protein: CASSQDTTSAQTQYF. Written as DNA, the CDR3 is TGTGCCAGCAGCCAAGATACGACTAGCGCGCAGACCCAGTACTTC.

The chain is built from TRBV29-1 and TRBJ2-3; D might be TRBD2 (6 bases). The CDR3 spans 14 residues. V was pared by 2 bases and J by 0 bases, with 9 bases between. The germline CDR1 and CDR2 sequences are SQVTM and ANQGSEA. CDR3 bases: TGCAGCGTTGAACGTAGCGGTAGCACAGATACGCAGTATTTT. Its translation is CSVERSGSTDTQYF.

This chain uses TRBV7-9 with TRBJ1-1; D unclear. The CDR3 length is 15 residues. Per germline, CDR1 SEHNR and CDR2 FQNEAQ (reference sequence). Trimming stripped 1 base from V and 0 bases from J, with 9 bases between. CDR3 DNA: TGTGCCAGCAGCTTAGTTGGCAGATTGAACACTGAAGCTTTCTTT. This encodes CASSLVGRLNTEAFF.

The chain couples TRBV2 to TRBJ1-2; weak D call: TRBD1 (6 bases). This CDR3 is built from 15 residues. Germline CDR1 is SNHLY and CDR2 is FYNNEI. V was shortened by 7 bases and J by 0 bases, with 15 bases between the two germline ends. The DNA of the CDR3 is TGTGCCAGCACCGCTCGGGGGGGCGCTAACTATGGCTACACCTTC. As protein: CASTARGGANYGYTF.